Presented here are 8 T cell receptor beta chains from one specimen sequenced in a study of T cell responses to AZD1222 COVID-19 vaccine. Measured with immunoSEQ multiplex PCR; TCRdb has only the in-frame clones, and not every one. The sample comprises around 160,000 clones, about nine tenths of which are singletons, and around 5.5% rests with the top ten. The source was peripheral blood, collected on day 0 of AZD1222 vaccination. The receptor set was obtained from an adult in good health.

The chain couples TRBV4-3 to TRBJ2-7, with TRBD1 as a possible D gene (6 bases). CDR3 size: 14 residues. V was trimmed by 0 bases and J by 3 bases, leaving 9 bases between them. CDR1 is LGHNA and CDR2 is YSLEER in the germline V gene. The CDR3 DNA reads TGCGCCAGCAGCCAAGATCAACAGGGCTACGAGCAGTACTTC. It encodes CASSQDQQGYEQYF.

This chain joins TRBV2 and TRBJ2-1; the match to TRBD2 covers 11 bases. The ends lost 2 bases at V and 3 bases at J; junction bases unmatched: 6. Germline V gene lookup returns CDR1 SNHLY and CDR2 FYNNEI. This CDR3 is built from 17 residues. DNA for the CDR3: TGTGCCAGCAGTGAACTAGCGGGGGGCAACTTCTACAATGAGCAGTTCTTC. This translates into CASSELAGGNFYNEQFF.

This chain links TRBV19 with TRBJ2-1; TRBD2 matches at 11 bases. The CDR3 runs to 18 residues. From germline, CDR1 is LNHDA and CDR2 SQIVND (reference sequence). With 5 bases clipped from V and 2 bases from J, the junction kept 11 bases outside the gene matches. In DNA form, the CDR3 reads TGTGCCAGTAGTCCTACTAGCGGGAGTCAGTTGGCCTACAATGAGCAGTTCTTC. Its protein is CASSPTSGSQLAYNEQFF.

This clone was picked up one time. The chain links TRBV28 to TRBJ2-1; the match to TRBD1 covers 7 bases. Germline CDR1 MDHEN, CDR2 SYDVKM. The CDR3 is 14 amino acids. The V and J ends lost 5 bases and 3 bases, in that order; junction bases with no gene match: 4. This CDR3 reads CASSPGQIYNEQFF. The CDR3 DNA is TGTGCCAGCAGTCCGGGACAGATCTACAATGAGCAGTTCTTC.

The chain combines TRBV18 with TRBJ1-2; tentatively, D is TRBD1 (5 bases). The CDR3 consists of 13 residues. CDR1 and CDR2 from the germline V gene are KGHSH and LQKENI. Trimming left V 6 bases short and J 4 bases short, with 12 bases between. The CDR3 spells CASSTRDSYGYTF. The CDR3 DNA follows: TGTGCCAGCTCTACCAGGGATAGCTATGGCTACACCTTC.

This clone was seen a handful of times. The chain employs TRBV5-4 and TRBJ2-7, with D hard to call. The CDR3 is 12 residues long. Germline V gene sequence: CDR1 SGHNT, CDR2 YYREEE (reference sequence). The V end lost 0 bases, the J end lost 2 bases, and 3 bases lay between the germline ends. For the CDR3, the DNA is TGTGCCAGCAGCTTGGGGGCCTACGAGCAGTACTTC. Encoded protein: CASSLGAYEQYF. The full variable domain, rest sourced from reference TRBV5-4 and TRBJ2-7, is ETGVTQSPTHLIKTRGQQVTLRCSSQSGHNTVSWYQQALGQGPQFIFQYYREEENGRGNFPPRFSGLQFPNYSSELNVNALELDDSALYLCASSLGAYEQYFGPGTRLTVT.

The CDR3 DNA sequence: TGTGCCAGCAGTTCAACGGGGCCCCAGCATTTT. It specifies CASSSTGPQHF. This chain connects TRBV6-6 to TRBJ1-5; D is unclear. Germline assignment: CDR1 MNHNY and CDR2 SVGAGI (reference sequence). This CDR3 comprises 11 residues. V shed 4 bases and J shed 9 bases, with 7 bases lying between them.

The CDR3 region has the DNA TGTGCCAGCAGCCCGGAGATCAAAGCTTTCTTT. This encodes CASSPEIKAFF. The chain couples TRBV6-6 to TRBJ1-1; D call uncertain. Trimming took off 6 bases at V and 9 bases at J, with 11 bases between the two ends. From germline, CDR1 is MNHNY and CDR2 SVGAGI (reference sequence). The CDR3 consists of 11 residues.